This T cell receptor (beta chain) was recorded in a study of cytomegalovirus exposure and HLA in healthy donors. With 60 Vbeta and 13 Jbeta primers, the PCR was carried out. Here immunoSEQ multiplex PCR was the method, and the copy in TCRdb shows in-frame clones only, minus some. The sample shows 95,000 to 130,000 clones, 79% of them seen only once. The CDR3 length is 17 residues. Trimming cost V 0 bases and J 4 bases, with 18 bases left between them. The V gene's germline CDR1 is LGHNA and CDR2 YNFKEQ. This clone was recorded only once. Its matching antigen is unknown. Study results and limitations: The investigators catalogued 164 TCR beta chains as cytomegalovirus-associated. Most TCR beta V segments were productive about 87% or about 30% of the time in an earlier analysis.

The source material was PBMCs. V is TRBV4-2 and J is TRBJ2-5; possibly TRBD1 for D (5 bases). This TCR derives from a man aged 25 to 40 in good health and CMV-seropositive. CDR3 region: CASSQDVTGMLGETQYF. For the CDR3, the DNA is TGTGCCAGCAGCCAAGATGTTACAGGAATGTTGGGAGAGACCCAGTACTTC.